Shown below are 10 T cell receptor beta chains from a single sample sequenced in a study of tumor and adjacent non-tumor tissue in lung cancer. RNA was extracted from bulk tissue without any cell sorting. TCRbeta libraries were built with three rounds of nested PCR, modified from ARM-PCR. TCRdb fed the multiplex PCR reads into MiXCR, producing one record per CDR3 protein. The table includes some 71,000 distinct CDR3 sequences, just under 75% detected once. Sample: lung tumor tissue. Receptor source: a woman in her forties with non-small cell lung cancer.

This rearrangement joins TRBV11-3 to TRBJ2-1; D is uncertain. Germline CDR1 reads SGHNT; CDR2 reads YENEEA. The CDR3 has 16 amino acids. V was cut by 5 bases and J by 9 bases, with 23 bases left in between. CDR3 amino acids: CASSIGTLPLKSEQFF. The CDR3 DNA is TGTGCCAGCAGCATAGGAACCCTACCGCTGAAGAGTGAGCAGTTCTTC.

On this clonotype itself: The conserved phenylalanine or tryptophan normally closing the CDR3 is absent here, so this likely arose from a read error. The V and J genes are TRBV29-1 and TRBJ2-7, with D unclear. Trimming left V 7 bases short and J 3 bases short, with 22 bases between. This CDR3 has 15 amino acids. Germline V lookup: CDR1 SQVTM, CDR2 ANQGSEA. The DNA for the CDR3 is TGCAGCGCGAGTGGACGTAGTCCTGCCGTCTACGAGCAGTACCTC. Encoded protein: CSASGRSPAVYEQYL.

Details on this clonotype: One end of the junction fails to match germline, which may point to a read error. CDR3 amino acids: CAISPTGGTKNIQYF. The CDR3 nucleotides are TGTGCCATCAGCCCGACCGGTGGGACCAAAAATATTCAGTACTTC. This chain uses TRBV7-9 with TRBJ2-4; D possibly uses TRBD1 or TRBD2 (5 bases each). The length of the CDR3 is 15 residues. Germline V lookup: CDR1 SEHNR, CDR2 FQNEAQ (reference sequence).

Regarding this clonotype: One junction end does not reproduce the germline sequence, and a read error may be involved. The chain is built from TRBV11-2 and TRBJ2-7; TRBD2 might be the D (6 bases). There are 14 residues in the CDR3. Germline values: CDR1 SGHAT, CDR2 FQNNGV. CDR3 loop: CTSRDTGVSYEQYF. CDR3 DNA: TGTACTAGCAGAGATACAGGCGTTTCCTACGAGCAATACTTC.

In its sample, this clonotype was seen a few times. This sequence joins TRBV20-1 and TRBJ2-5; 9 bases are a match to TRBD1. The CDR3 length is 15 residues. Germline V lookup: CDR1 DFQATT, CDR2 SNEGSKA (reference sequence). Trimming at V came to 8 bases and at J to 5 bases, leaving 15 bases not matched to a gene. CDR3 nucleotides: TGCAGTCCTACAGCGGTACAGGGGGCAGGGGAGACCCAGTACTTC. As protein: CSPTAVQGAGETQYF.

In the case of this clonotype: The junction does not match germline at one end; this may be a read error. J is TRBJ1-5 and V is TRBV20-1; no clear D gene. The germline V gene encodes CDR1 DFQATT and CDR2 SNEGSKA (reference sequence). The CDR3 totals 14 residues. Here the CDR3 reads CNAPLSYGNQPQHF. The CDR3 DNA sequence: TGCAATGCCCCACTCAGCTACGGTAATCAGCCCCAACATTTT.

This clonotype has just one count. A junction end diverges from the germline sequence, so it may reflect a read error. The chain couples TRBV6-2 or TRBV6-3 to TRBJ2-3; TRBD2 matches at 10 bases. CDR1 is MNHEY, CDR2 SVGEGT, per germline. The CDR3 length is 16 residues. CDR3 in DNA: TGTGCCAGCAGTTCGCCAGGGACTAGCGTCACAGATATGCAGTATTTT. The encoded protein is CASSSPGTSVTDMQYF.

The CDR3 DNA reads TGCAGCGCCTTGGGACAGAGAAAAAACACCATATATTTT. Translation: CSALGQRKNTIYF. The chain recombines TRBV29-1 with TRBJ1-3; 7 nucleotides align to TRBD1. The V and J ends lost 7 bases and 6 bases, in that order; junction bases with no gene match: 9. CDR1 and CDR2 (germline): SQVTM, ANQGSEA. The CDR3 covers 13 residues.

A word on this clonotype: The CDR3 ends on some other residue instead of the conserved phenylalanine or tryptophan, so this is likely a read error. This CDR3 is CVSKREWAGANVLTI. The CDR3 DNA sequence: TGTGTCAGCAAACGCGAGTGGGCCGGGGCCAACGTCCTGACTATC. The chain couples TRBV6-5 to TRBJ2-6; unclear D gene. The CDR3 loop spans 15 amino acids. Germline-derived CDR1 and CDR2 are MNHEY and SVGAGI.

On this clonotype: One end of the junction fails to match germline, which may point to a read error. This sequence joins TRBV29-1 and TRBJ2-1; 7 positions match TRBD2. The CDR3 is 14 residues long. CDR1 SQVTM and CDR2 ANQGSEA come from the germline V gene. The CDR3 bases are TGTAGCGTTGCAGCGGGATACTTCTACAATGAACAGCTCTTC. Translation gives CSVAAGYFYNEQLF.